This TCR beta chain was recorded in a study of cytomegalovirus exposure and HLA in healthy donors. The PCR was carried out with 60 Vbeta primers and 13 Jbeta primers. Clones were sequenced by immunoSEQ multiplex PCR, and TCRdb holds only the in-frame ones, with some missing. The sample holds 80,000 to 130,000 clones, about 75% seen once. The ends lost 5 bases at V and 5 bases at J; junction bases unmatched: 6. Germline lookup yields CDR1 MGHRA and CDR2 YSYEKL. The CDR3 consists of 15 residues. As to this clone: No antigen is known for it.

The study's findings and limits: Certain sequence variants were highly shared and formed a cluster, and this cluster was likely a sequencing artifact. It was reported that TCR beta sequences correctly inferred the HLA-A and HLA-B alleles for most subjects.

This clonotype was sampled from a young woman in good health and CMV-seropositive. The sample comprised PBMCs. This chain connects TRBV4-1 to TRBJ1-5, with 10 bases lining up with TRBD1. The CDR3 DNA follows: TGCGCCAGCAGCGCACTGGGGACAGGGGATCAGCCCCAGCATTTT. It specifies CASSALGTGDQPQHF.